This TCR beta chain is drawn from a study of blood T cell repertoires in COVID-19. Study-wide background: Italy, Spain and the United States were the sources of the convalescent and acute COVID-19 samples. T cells, B-cell-depleted T cells, or PBMCs supplied cDNA or gDNA.

As handled by the study authors: How many nucleated cells were present was estimated from reference gene primer amplification. Assay used: immunoSEQ multiplex PCR; TCRdb lists only in-frame clones, some missing. V and J calls and clone size follow that table, whereas D and trimming were derived from the DNA. The sample gives approximately 390,000 clones, around 87% of which show up once; 2% to 2.5% is in the top ten. Patients of the Seattle cohort, enrolled during active infection, were followed longitudinally. The CDR3 runs to 13 residues. V was shortened by 5 bases and J by 1 base, with 8 bases between the two germline ends. Germline loops: CDR1 SGHAT, CDR2 FQNNGV.

Sequencing was carried out using peripheral blood. The clonotype was recovered from a woman between 55 and 75 years old with COVID-19, enrolled during active disease. The J gene is TRBJ2-5, the V gene TRBV11-2, with D tentatively TRBD2 (6 bases). The CDR3 coding sequence is TGTGCCAGCAGCCCGGGAGCCCAAGAGACCCAGTACTTC. It encodes CASSPGAQETQYF.